This is a list of T cell receptor beta chains from one sample in a study of PD-L1 blockade in urothelial cancer. Some clones are missing from TCRdb's copy, which holds only in-frame ones; the method was immunoSEQ multiplex PCR. The sample carries about 51,000 clones, around 90% recorded once. The sequenced sample was PBMCs, obtained around atezolizumab (anti-PD-L1) treatment. The receptors were gathered from a man in his 60s with urothelial cancer. Each CDR3 is given with its conserved first and last residue. A D gene is named only where the DNA matches it firmly. Some rows mark clone size as missing; the rest say once, few, many or name a class of expanded clone.

cdr3_nt cdr3_aa v_call cdr3_length clone_size d_call j_call
TGCGCCAGTACGACAGGGAGCTCCTACGAGCAGTACTTC CASTTGSSYEQYF TRBV5-1 13 - TRBD1 TRBJ2-7
TGTGCCAGCAGCATAGGGACAGGGAGGCGGGAGCAGTACTTC CASSIGTGRREQYF TRBV5-6 14 few TRBD1 TRBJ2-7
TGTGCCAGCACCCTAAAGGCAGGGGGCAATCAGCCCCAGCATTTT CASTLKAGGNQPQHF TRBV27 15 - - TRBJ1-5
TGTGCCAGCAGCCAATCCTCCCCGGGGGGCTATGGCTACACCTTC CASSQSSPGGYGYTF TRBV4-2 15 - - TRBJ1-2
TGTGCCAGCAGCTCAACACAGGGCTATGGCTACACCTTC CASSSTQGYGYTF TRBV5-6 13 - - TRBJ1-2
TGTGCCAGTACCTCGCGAACAGGGGAAGCTTTCTTT CASTSRTGEAFF TRBV19 12 - - TRBJ1-1
TGTGCCAGCAGCTTAGAGGGCCTCAGGGGAGGCTACACCTTC CASSLEGLRGGYTF TRBV7-2 14 - - TRBJ1-2
TGTGCCAGAAGCTTGGGGTCGGGCAGGGAAACCTACGAGCAGTACTTC CARSLGSGRETYEQYF TRBV5-3 16 medium-sized - TRBJ2-7
TGTGCCAGCAGCCTCGGGACAGCCTCTGGAAACACCATATATTTT CASSLGTASGNTIYF TRBV7-9 15 - TRBD1 TRBJ1-3
TGTGCCAGTAGTGCAGGCAGGGAAGGGGAGACCCAGTACTTC CASSAGREGETQYF TRBV19 14 - - TRBJ2-5
TGCGCCAGCAGCTTGGTAGAGGCCGGGGAAAAACTGTTTTTT CASSLVEAGEKLFF TRBV5-1 14 - - TRBJ1-4
TGTGCCAGCAGCTTAGATGGGACACTAGATGGCTACACCTTC CASSLDGTLDGYTF TRBV11-2 14 - - TRBJ1-2
TGTGCCAGTAGTATAGGGGTGGGGCAGGCGGTCACTGAAGCTTTCTTT CASSIGVGQAVTEAFF TRBV19 16 - - TRBJ1-1
TGTGCCAGCAGCTCCGGGACTCAAGAGACCCAGTACTTC CASSSGTQETQYF TRBV27 13 once - TRBJ2-5
TGTGCCAGCAGTTACGGCCCCTCGGGACACTCTGGCTACACCTTC CASSYGPSGHSGYTF TRBV6-5 15 - - TRBJ1-2
TGTGCCAGCAGTCCGACCTTTACTAGCGGGAGGGTCCCCAACCGCTCCTACAATGAGCAGTTCTTC CASSPTFTSGRVPNRSYNEQFF TRBV27 22 - TRBD2 TRBJ2-1
TGTGCCAGCAGCCAACCGGGACAGGGACCCGGAGGGCAGTACTTC CASSQPGQGPGGQYF TRBV5-5 15 - TRBD1 TRBJ2-7
TGTGCCAGTAGTACCCTGGGACAGGGGACGAACACCGGGGAGCTGTTTTTT CASSTLGQGTNTGELFF TRBV19 17 - TRBD1 TRBJ2-2
TGCGCCAGCAGTGTCTTAGCGGGGGTAACCGGGGAGCTGTTTTTT CASSVLAGVTGELFF TRBV10-1 15 - TRBD2 TRBJ2-2
TGTGCCTGGAGTCTTAAGTCAGGCCAGTCCCAGCCCCAGCATTTT CAWSLKSGQSQPQHF TRBV30 15 - - TRBJ1-5
TGTGCCAGCACCCGGGGGTACACTGAAGCTTTCTTT CASTRGYTEAFF TRBV13 12 - - TRBJ1-1
TGCGCCAGCAGCCGTACCACGGAGGCGGTCTACTACGAGCAGTACTTC CASSRTTEAVYYEQYF TRBV4-1 16 - - TRBJ2-7
TGTGCCAGCAGTTCCCCAAAGCCAAGCACAGATACGCAGTATTTT CASSSPKPSTDTQYF TRBV6-5 15 - - TRBJ2-3
TGTGCCAGCAGTGAAGGCGGGACAGCTAACTATGGCTACACCTTC CASSEGGTANYGYTF TRBV6-1 15 - TRBD1 TRBJ1-2